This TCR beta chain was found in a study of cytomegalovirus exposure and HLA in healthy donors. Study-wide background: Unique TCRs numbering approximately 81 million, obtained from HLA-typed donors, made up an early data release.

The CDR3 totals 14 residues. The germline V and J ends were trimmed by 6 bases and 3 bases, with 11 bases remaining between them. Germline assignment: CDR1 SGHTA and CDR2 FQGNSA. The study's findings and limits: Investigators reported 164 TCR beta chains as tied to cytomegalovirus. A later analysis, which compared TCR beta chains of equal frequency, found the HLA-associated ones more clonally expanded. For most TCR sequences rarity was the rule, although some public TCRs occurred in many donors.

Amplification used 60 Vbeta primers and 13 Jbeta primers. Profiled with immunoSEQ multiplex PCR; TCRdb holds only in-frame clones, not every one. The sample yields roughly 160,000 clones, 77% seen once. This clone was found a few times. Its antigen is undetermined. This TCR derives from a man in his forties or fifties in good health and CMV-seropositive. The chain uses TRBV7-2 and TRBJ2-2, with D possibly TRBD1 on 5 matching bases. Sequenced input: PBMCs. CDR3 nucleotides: TGTGCCAGCAGTCATCTCAGGGACACCGGGGAGCTGTTTTTT. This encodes CASSHLRDTGELFF.